One sample yielded the 30 T cell receptor beta chains listed below, sequenced in a study of blood T cell repertoires in COVID-19 (TCRdb year 2020). The library relied on the immunoSEQ multiplex PCR assay. The table comes from immuneACCESS by way of TCRdb, which keeps in-frame sequences with V and J called. Part of the clones is missing from these tables; in studies checked, under half for an unresolved V gene and the rest for unknown reasons. Within this sample are 380,000 or so clones, with approximately 88% of them counted one time only. Over 1% of the sample goes to the ten largest clones. The material sequenced was peripheral blood. All receptors derive from a man aged 35 to 55 with acute or convalescent COVID-19.

CDR3 DNA: TGCAGCGTTCAAGCGGGGAACACTGAAGCTTTCTTT. This translates into CSVQAGNTEAFF. The V gene is TRBV29-1, the J gene TRBJ1-1; D gene unclear. CDR3 length: 12 amino acids. The V gene's germline CDR1 is SQVTM and CDR2 ANQGSEA. V shed 5 bases and J shed 1 base, with 8 bases lying between them.

In its sample, this clone was seen many times. This chain links TRBV5-1 with TRBJ1-2; 8 bases agree with TRBD1. Trimming at V came to 4 bases and at J to 6 bases, leaving 11 bases not matched to a gene. This CDR3 is 15 amino acids long. Looked up from germline, CDR1 is SGHRS and CDR2 is YFSETQ. DNA of the CDR3: TGCGCCAGCAGCCAGGATGGACAGGGAGTACATGGCTACACCTTC. This sequence encodes CASSQDGQGVHGYTF.

This sequence joins TRBV9 and TRBJ2-7; 9 bases are shared with TRBD1. Germline CDR1 is SGDLS and CDR2 is YYNGEE. The CDR3 loop spans 16 amino acids. Unmatched junction bases numbered 12, after V lost 2 bases and J lost 6 bases. The CDR3 region has the DNA TGTGCCAGCAGCGTCGACCTCGGACAGGGGTTCCCCGAGCAGTACTTC. It is translated as CASSVDLGQGFPEQYF.

The V and J genes are TRBV6-5 and TRBJ1-5; 12 bases are shared with TRBD1. Germline assignment: CDR1 MNHEY and CDR2 SVGAGI. V lost 5 bases and J lost 6; bases outside the gene matches: 5. This CDR3 is 15 amino acids long. In DNA, the CDR3 is TGTGCCAGCAGTACGGGGACAGGGGGCACTCAGCCCCAGCATTTT. The encoded protein is CASSTGTGGTQPQHF.

The V gene is TRBV5-1, the J gene TRBJ2-5; 12 nucleotides agree with TRBD2. Germline trimming cut 1 base from V and 4 bases from J; bases unmatched to any gene: 5. The CDR3 spans 16 residues. Germline V gene lookup returns CDR1 SGHRS and CDR2 YFSETQ. CDR3 nucleotide sequence: TGCGCCAGCAGCTTGACTAGCGGGGGGTGGCGAGAGACCCAGTACTTC. Translation: CASSLTSGGWRETQYF.

This chain uses TRBV27 with TRBJ1-5, with TRBD1 matching 7 bases. The V segment lost 5 bases and the J segment 3 bases; nucleotides outside the gene matches: 10. The CDR3 has 16 amino acids. The V gene's germline CDR1 is MNHEY and CDR2 SMNVEV (reference sequence). CDR3 residues: CASSPDKGQYNQPQHF. The CDR3, as DNA: TGTGCCAGCAGTCCTGATAAGGGACAGTACAATCAGCCCCAGCATTTT.

The rearrangement links TRBV30 to TRBJ1-4, with TRBD1 matching 9 bases. V lost 2 bases to trimming and J lost 8 bases; unmatched junction nucleotides: 6. Looked up from germline, CDR1 is GTSNPN and CDR2 is SVGIG (reference sequence). This CDR3 is 14 amino acids long. The CDR3 protein is CAWSKGQGYEKLFF. CDR3 DNA sequence: TGTGCCTGGAGTAAGGGACAGGGCTACGAAAAACTGTTTTTT.

The J gene is TRBJ2-2, the V gene TRBV27; D is uncertain. Per the germline V gene, CDR1 is MNHEY and CDR2 is SMNVEV (reference sequence). The V end was cut by 1 base, the J end by 5 bases, with 14 bases between. The CDR3 runs 16 residues. DNA of the CDR3: TGTGCCAGCAGTTTATTAGTACGTGTCGATACCGGGGAGCTGTTTTTT. It is translated as CASSLLVRVDTGELFF.

This clone was detected once. The genes are TRBV10-3 and TRBJ1-2; 8 bases are a match to TRBD1. The germline gives CDR1 ENHRY, CDR2 SYGVKD. The CDR3 is 14 amino acids. J lost 4 bases, V lost 5 bases, and 6 bases had no gene match. CDR3 protein: CAISSGGVSYGYTF. The CDR3 DNA sequence: TGTGCCATCAGTTCAGGGGGCGTGAGCTATGGCTACACCTTC.

This clone has only one observation. The chain uses TRBV12-5 and TRBJ2-7; D is ambiguous. Deletions cut 4 bases from V and 5 bases from J, with 9 bases between. Germline V gene sequence: CDR1 LGHNT, CDR2 FRNRAP. This CDR3 has 12 residues. This CDR3 reads CASGYRPDEQYF. The DNA for the CDR3 is TGTGCTAGTGGTTACCGCCCGGACGAGCAGTACTTC.

The V gene is TRBV24-1, the J gene TRBJ1-4; 7 bases are a match to TRBD1. There are 18 residues in the CDR3. CDR1 KGHDR and CDR2 SFDVKD come from the germline V gene. The V gene end was trimmed by 3 bases and the J gene end by 6 bases; junction bases not matched to a gene: 15. Here the CDR3 reads CATSDPPTDRVLDEKLFF. The CDR3 DNA sequence: TGTGCCACCAGTGATCCACCAACTGACAGGGTGTTAGATGAAAAACTGTTTTTT.

V is TRBV30 and J is TRBJ1-4; 9 bases map to TRBD1. The germline V gene encodes CDR1 GTSNPN and CDR2 SVGIG (reference sequence). This CDR3 is built from 14 residues. V was pared by 7 bases and J by 8 bases, with 11 bases of the junction left unmatched. The CDR3 spells CASVDGTGQEKLFF. The CDR3 region has the DNA TGTGCCTCTGTCGACGGGACAGGGCAAGAAAAACTGTTTTTT.

The rearrangement uses TRBV28 and TRBJ1-1, with a possible D match to TRBD1 (5 bases). The CDR3 sequence is 17 residues long. The ends were cut back, 1 base at V and 2 bases at J, with 17 bases in the middle. The germline V gene encodes CDR1 MDHEN and CDR2 SYDVKM. In DNA form, the CDR3 reads TGTGCCAGCAGTTTATATTTTTCGGCAGGGCGAAACACTGAAGCTTTCTTT. Translation: CASSLYFSAGRNTEAFF.

This chain connects TRBV28 to TRBJ1-5; 8 bases agree with TRBD1. After removal of 7 bases from V and 6 bases from J, the junction contained 11 bases not matched to a gene. The germline gives CDR1 MDHEN, CDR2 SYDVKM. CDR3 length equals 15 residues. For the CDR3, the DNA is TGTGCCAGCAAGTTAGGGTGGACAGGGCGTCAGCCCCAGCATTTT. Its translation: CASKLGWTGRQPQHF. Complete variable domain (other parts from reference TRBV28 and TRBJ1-5): DVKVTQSSRYLVKRTGEKVFLECVQDMDHENMFWYRQDPGLGLRLIYFSYDVKMKEKGDIPEGYSVSREKKERFSLILESASTNQTSMYLCASKLGWTGRQPQHFGDGTRLSIL.

The chain carries TRBV29-1 and TRBJ1-2; 8 bases are shared with TRBD1. V lost 5 bases, J lost 3 bases, and 5 bases stayed unmatched. The CDR3 is made up of 13 amino acids. Germline values: CDR1 SQVTM, CDR2 ANQGSEA. In nucleotides, the CDR3 is TGCAGCGTTACAGGGGGAGGCGACTATGGCTACACCTTC. Protein: CSVTGGGDYGYTF.

This clone has at least ten counts. The rearrangement links TRBV28 to TRBJ1-5; D not resolved. Germline CDR1 and CDR2: MDHEN and SYDVKM. The CDR3 is 15 amino acids. V was trimmed by 6 bases and J by 0 bases, leaving 12 bases between them. The CDR3 region is CASRGWESSNQPQHF. CDR3 coding DNA: TGTGCCAGCAGGGGGTGGGAGAGTAGCAATCAGCCCCAGCATTTT.

The rearrangement uses TRBV28 and TRBJ1-5; maybe TRBD1 (6 bases). The CDR3 is 16 amino acids. CDR1 and CDR2 from the germline V gene are MDHEN and SYDVKM. The V end lost 5 bases, the J end lost 11 bases, and 25 bases lay between the germline ends. CDR3 nucleotide sequence: TGTGCCAGCAGTATCCCGGACAGTTCTACTGGGGGAGCCCAGCATTTT. Its translation is CASSIPDSSTGGAQHF.

The rearrangement links TRBV5-1 to TRBJ2-1; 8 bases agree with TRBD1. CDR1 is SGHRS and CDR2 is YFSETQ in the germline V gene. The junction had 16 bases not matched to a gene; V was cut back by 6 bases and J by 8 bases. The CDR3 is made up of 16 amino acids. The chain's CDR3 is CASKRGQGARIDEQFF. The CDR3 region has the DNA TGCGCCAGCAAACGAGGGCAGGGGGCGCGAATCGATGAGCAGTTCTTC.

The CDR3 bases are TGTGCCAGCAGCCACCTACAGGGGTTGGAGGAAAATTCACCCCTCCACTTT. As protein: CASSHLQGLEENSPLHF. This sequence joins TRBV3-1 (or the pseudogene TRBV3-2) and TRBJ1-6, with 7 bases lining up with TRBD1. The CDR3 covers 17 residues. J gave up 7 bases and V 3 bases, and 12 bases lay outside the gene matches. Germline V gene lookup returns CDR1 LGHDT and CDR2 YNNKEL (reference sequence).

The J gene is TRBJ1-3, the V gene TRBV5-4; perhaps TRBD1 as D (6 bases). The length of the CDR3 is 17 residues. The V end lost 4 bases, the J end lost 0 bases, and 17 bases lay between the germline ends. The germline V gene encodes CDR1 SGHNT and CDR2 YYREEE (reference sequence). CDR3 nucleotides: TGTGCCAGCAGCCGAGGACCGGGACAAAGCTCTGGAAACACCATATATTTT. Protein product: CASSRGPGQSSGNTIYF.

The genes are TRBV10-3 and TRBJ2-1; 11 nucleotides line up with TRBD2. Germline V lookup: CDR1 ENHRY, CDR2 SYGVKD. With V trimmed by 1 base and J by 4 bases, 12 bases remained unmatched. This CDR3 is 19 amino acids long. The CDR3 DNA sequence: TGTGCCATCAGTGAGTTTGACCCCTTAGCGGGGGGGCTTTACAATGAGCAGTTCTTC. This gives the protein CAISEFDPLAGGLYNEQFF.

This clone has a handful of counts. The chain links TRBV10-3 to TRBJ1-1, with 8 bases matching TRBD1. Per the germline V gene, CDR1 is ENHRY and CDR2 is SYGVKD. V was pared by 3 bases and J by 1 base, with 1 base of the junction left unmatched. CDR3 length: 14 residues. CDR3 region: CAISEDRGNTEAFF. In DNA form, the CDR3 reads TGTGCCATCAGTGAAGACAGGGGGAACACTGAAGCTTTCTTT.

This clone occurred once. The chain couples TRBV6-5 to TRBJ1-2; D is uncertain. This CDR3 is 11 amino acids long. The germline CDR1 and CDR2 sequences are MNHEY and SVGAGI. The V gene lost 8 bases and the J gene lost 7 bases, with 11 bases spanning the gap. This CDR3 reads CASRRLSGYTF. The DNA of the CDR3 is TGTGCCAGCCGGCGGTTATCTGGCTACACCTTC.

The chain carries TRBV7-9 and TRBJ2-1; the match to TRBD1 covers 8 bases. This CDR3 spans 16 amino acids. The V gene's germline CDR1 is SEHNR and CDR2 FQNEAQ (reference sequence). V lost 2 bases, J lost 9 bases, and 12 bases stayed unmatched. The CDR3 protein is CASSLTPVQGVGEQFF. The CDR3 coding sequence is TGTGCCAGCAGCTTAACGCCGGTACAGGGGGTGGGTGAGCAGTTCTTC.

The rearrangement uses TRBV5-1 and TRBJ2-1; D call uncertain. Germline CDR1 reads SGHRS; CDR2 reads YFSETQ. V lost 4 bases, J lost 9 bases, and 20 bases lay in between. This CDR3 comprises 15 residues. The CDR3 region has the DNA TGCGCCAGCAGCCTAACCTCGAGGAAAGAGGTTGAGCAGTTCTTC. Translated, it gives CASSLTSRKEVEQFF.

V and J are TRBV7-5 and TRBJ1-6. TRBV7-5 is a known pseudogene. This CDR3 contains 19 residues. The CDR3 sequence is CARSLPGMRQSSYNSPLHF. CDR3 in DNA: TGTGCCAGAAGCCTACCCGGAATGCGGCAGAGCTCCTATAATTCACCCCTCCACTTT.

This clone has only one observation. This chain uses TRBV7-9 with TRBJ1-3; tentatively, D is TRBD1 (5 bases). Trimming took 4 bases from V and 0 from J, leaving 7 bases between them. CDR1 SEHNR and CDR2 FQNEAQ come from the germline V gene (reference sequence). The CDR3 sequence is 14 residues long. The CDR3 DNA follows: TGTGCCAGCAGCTACGACAGCTCTGGAAACACCATATATTTT. It translates to CASSYDSSGNTIYF.

This chain uses TRBV2 with TRBJ2-1, with 11 bases that match TRBD2. Per the germline V gene, CDR1 is SNHLY and CDR2 is FYNNEI. The V and J ends lost 6 bases and 5 bases, in that order; junction bases with no gene match: 6. This CDR3 comprises 15 residues. CDR3 coding DNA: TGTGCCAGCAGATTAGCGGGAGGGGTCCACAATGAGCAGTTCTTC. Translated: CASRLAGGVHNEQFF.

V gene TRBV5-6 combines with J gene TRBJ1-2; no clear D. The ends were cut back, 4 bases at V and 4 bases at J, with 23 bases in the middle. The CDR3 contains 17 residues. The germline V gene has CDR1 SGHDT and CDR2 YYEEEE. This chain's CDR3 is CASSPGGGAFFSYGYTF. The CDR3 coding sequence is TGTGCCAGCAGCCCGGGAGGCGGAGCCTTCTTCTCCTATGGCTACACCTTC.

V and J are TRBV6-2 or TRBV6-3 and TRBJ2-5, with D possibly matching TRBD2 (5 bases). The CDR3 runs 14 residues. CDR1 is MNHEY, CDR2 SVGEGT, per germline. V was clipped by 2 bases and J by 4 bases, with 11 bases between them. CDR3 in amino acids: CASSYALGGETQYF. CDR3 DNA: TGTGCCAGCAGTTACGCCCTAGGAGGAGAGACCCAGTACTTC.